This section outlines one TCR beta chain sequence together with its context. These data originate in a study of graft-versus-host responses after intestinal transplantation. The overall study: Every recipient underwent anti-thymocyte globulin induction, then tacrolimus and steroids for approximately 3 years.

Germline V gene data show CDR1 as SGHNT and CDR2 as YYREEE (reference sequence). The CDR3 length is 14 residues. V gave up 7 bases and J gave up 0 bases, with 11 bases separating them. Here immunoSEQ multiplex PCR was the method, and the copy in TCRdb shows in-frame clones only, minus some. The sample lists 98,000 or so clones, 86% occurring once. The chain has TRBV5-4 and TRBJ2-1; D perhaps matches TRBD2 (5 bases). This clonotype was obtained from a human patient who received an intestinal transplant, so some T cells may come from the graft donor. Sequencing was performed on PBMCs, taken 255 days after intestinal transplant. The CDR3 DNA is TGTGCCAGCCGCGGGTCGAGCTCCTACAATGAGCAGTTCTTC. This translates into CASRGSSSYNEQFF. Using reference TRBV5-4 and TRBJ2-1 for the parts outside the CDR3, the full variable domain is ETGVTQSPTHLIKTRGQQVTLRCSSQSGHNTVSWYQQALGQGPQFIFQYYREEENGRGNFPPRFSGLQFPNYSSELNVNALELDDSALYLCASRGSSSYNEQFFGPGTRLTVL.